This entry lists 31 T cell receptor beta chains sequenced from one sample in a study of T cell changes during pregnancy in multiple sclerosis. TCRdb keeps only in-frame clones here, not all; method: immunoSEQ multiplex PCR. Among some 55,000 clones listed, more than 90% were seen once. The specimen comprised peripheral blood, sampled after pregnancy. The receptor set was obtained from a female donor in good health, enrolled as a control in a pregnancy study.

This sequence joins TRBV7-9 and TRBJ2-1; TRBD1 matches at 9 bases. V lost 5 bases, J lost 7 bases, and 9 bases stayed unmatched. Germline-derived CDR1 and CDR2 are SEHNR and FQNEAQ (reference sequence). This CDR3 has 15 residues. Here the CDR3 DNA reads TGTGCCAGCAGCGGATACAGGGGGCGCGGGAATGAGCAGTTCTTC. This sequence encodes CASSGYRGRGNEQFF.

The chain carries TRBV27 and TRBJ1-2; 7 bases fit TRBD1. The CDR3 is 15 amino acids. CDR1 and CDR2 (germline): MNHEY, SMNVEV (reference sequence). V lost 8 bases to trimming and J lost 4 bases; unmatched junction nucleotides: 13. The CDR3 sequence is CASFPRRDSLYGYTF. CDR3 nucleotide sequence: TGTGCCAGCTTCCCTCGGAGGGACAGCCTCTATGGCTACACCTTC.

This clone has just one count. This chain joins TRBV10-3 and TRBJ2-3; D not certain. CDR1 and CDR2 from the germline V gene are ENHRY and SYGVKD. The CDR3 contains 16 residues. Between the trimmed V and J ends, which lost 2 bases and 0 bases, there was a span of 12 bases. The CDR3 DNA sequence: TGTGCCATCAGTGAGGCCGCCAGATCTAGCACAGATACGCAGTATTTT. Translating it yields CAISEAARSSTDTQYF.

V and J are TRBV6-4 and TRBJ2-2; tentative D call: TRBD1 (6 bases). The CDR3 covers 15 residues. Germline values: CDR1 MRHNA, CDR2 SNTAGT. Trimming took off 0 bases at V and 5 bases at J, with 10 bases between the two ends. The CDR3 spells CASSDSDSTTGELFF. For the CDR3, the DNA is TGTGCCAGCAGTGACTCGGACAGTACTACCGGGGAGCTGTTTTTT.

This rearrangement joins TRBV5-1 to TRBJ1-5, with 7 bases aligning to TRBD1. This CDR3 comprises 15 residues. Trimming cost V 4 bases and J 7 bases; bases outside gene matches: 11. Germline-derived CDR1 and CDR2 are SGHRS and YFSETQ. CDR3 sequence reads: CASSLGTVTGQPQHF. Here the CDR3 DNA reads TGCGCCAGCAGCCTAGGGACAGTCACGGGGCAGCCCCAGCATTTT.

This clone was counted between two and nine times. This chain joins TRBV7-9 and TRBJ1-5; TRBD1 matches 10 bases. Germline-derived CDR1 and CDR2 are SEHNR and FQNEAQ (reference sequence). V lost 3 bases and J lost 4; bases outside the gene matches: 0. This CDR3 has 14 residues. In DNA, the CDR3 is TGTGCCAGCAGCTTGGGACAGGGGAATCAGCCCCAGCATTTT. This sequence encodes CASSLGQGNQPQHF.

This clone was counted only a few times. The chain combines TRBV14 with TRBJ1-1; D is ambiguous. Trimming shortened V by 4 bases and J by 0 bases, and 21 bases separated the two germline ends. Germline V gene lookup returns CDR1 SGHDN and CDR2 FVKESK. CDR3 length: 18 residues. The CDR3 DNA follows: TGTGCCAGCAGCCCGCCGGGAAGGGCCTCCCATATGAACACTGAAGCTTTCTTT. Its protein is CASSPPGRASHMNTEAFF.

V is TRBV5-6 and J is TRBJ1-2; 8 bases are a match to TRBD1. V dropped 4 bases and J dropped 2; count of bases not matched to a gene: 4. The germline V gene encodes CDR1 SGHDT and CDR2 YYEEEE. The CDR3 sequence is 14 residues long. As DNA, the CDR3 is TGTGCCAGCAGCGGGACAGGTTTGAACTATGGCTACACCTTC. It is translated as CASSGTGLNYGYTF.

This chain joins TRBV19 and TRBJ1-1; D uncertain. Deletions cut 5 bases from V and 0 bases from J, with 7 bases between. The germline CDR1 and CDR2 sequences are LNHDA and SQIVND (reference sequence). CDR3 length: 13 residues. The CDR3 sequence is CASSSILNTEAFF. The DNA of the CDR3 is TGTGCCAGTAGTTCTATTTTGAACACTGAAGCTTTCTTT.

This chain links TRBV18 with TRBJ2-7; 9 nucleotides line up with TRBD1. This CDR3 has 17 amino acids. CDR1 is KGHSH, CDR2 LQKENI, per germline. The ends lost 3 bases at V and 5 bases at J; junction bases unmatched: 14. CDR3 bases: TGTGCCAGCTCACCTTTCCGCCGGGACAGGGAGGAGGACGAGCAGTACTTC. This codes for CASSPFRRDREEDEQYF.

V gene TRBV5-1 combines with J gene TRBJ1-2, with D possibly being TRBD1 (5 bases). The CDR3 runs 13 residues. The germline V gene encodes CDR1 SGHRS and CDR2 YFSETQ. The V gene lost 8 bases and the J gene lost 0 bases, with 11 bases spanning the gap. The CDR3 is CASAGTTNYGYTF. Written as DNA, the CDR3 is TGCGCCAGTGCAGGGACTACTAACTATGGCTACACCTTC.

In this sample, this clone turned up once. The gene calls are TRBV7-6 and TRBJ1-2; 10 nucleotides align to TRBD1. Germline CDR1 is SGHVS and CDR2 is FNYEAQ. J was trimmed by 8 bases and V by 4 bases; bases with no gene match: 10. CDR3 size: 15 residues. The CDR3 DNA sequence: TGTGCCAGCAGCTCAACCGGGACAGGGGTGGGCGGCTACACCTTC. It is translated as CASSSTGTGVGGYTF.

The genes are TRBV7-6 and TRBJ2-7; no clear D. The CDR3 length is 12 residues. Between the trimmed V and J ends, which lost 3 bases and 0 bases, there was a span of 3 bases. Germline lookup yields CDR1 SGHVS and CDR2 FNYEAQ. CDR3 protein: CASSLRSYEQYF. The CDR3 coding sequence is TGTGCCAGCAGCTTGCGCTCCTACGAGCAGTACTTC.

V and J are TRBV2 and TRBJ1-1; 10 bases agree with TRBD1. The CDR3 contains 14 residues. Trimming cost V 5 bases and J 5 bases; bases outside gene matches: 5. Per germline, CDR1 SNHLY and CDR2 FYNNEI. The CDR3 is CASSYRQGATEAFF. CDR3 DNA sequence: TGTGCCAGCAGTTACCGACAGGGGGCGACTGAAGCTTTCTTT.

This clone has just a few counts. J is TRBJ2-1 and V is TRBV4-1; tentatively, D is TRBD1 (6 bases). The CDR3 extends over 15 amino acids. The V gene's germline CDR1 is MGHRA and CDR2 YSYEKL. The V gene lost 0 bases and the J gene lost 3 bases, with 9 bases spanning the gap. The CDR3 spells CASSQDQDSYNEQFF. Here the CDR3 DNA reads TGCGCCAGCAGCCAAGATCAGGACAGCTACAATGAGCAGTTCTTC.

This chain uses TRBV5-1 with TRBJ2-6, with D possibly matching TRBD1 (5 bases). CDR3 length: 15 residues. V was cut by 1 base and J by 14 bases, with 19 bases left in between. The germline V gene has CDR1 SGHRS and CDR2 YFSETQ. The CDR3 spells CASSLTQVPRRLLTF. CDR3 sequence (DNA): TGCGCCAGCAGCTTGACACAGGTCCCCCGCCGTCTCCTGACTTTC.

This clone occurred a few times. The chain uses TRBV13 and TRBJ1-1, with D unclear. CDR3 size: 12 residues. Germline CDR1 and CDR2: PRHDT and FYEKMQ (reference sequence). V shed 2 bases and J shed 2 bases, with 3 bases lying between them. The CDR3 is CASSLRNTEAFF. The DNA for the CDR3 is TGTGCCAGCAGCTTACGTAACACTGAAGCTTTCTTT.

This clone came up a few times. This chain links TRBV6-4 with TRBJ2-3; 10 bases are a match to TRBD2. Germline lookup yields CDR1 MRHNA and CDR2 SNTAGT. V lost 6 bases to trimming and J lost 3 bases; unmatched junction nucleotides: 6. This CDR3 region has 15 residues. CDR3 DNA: TGTGCCAGCAGCCTACTAGCGGGGACGACAGATACGCAGTATTTT. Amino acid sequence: CASSLLAGTTDTQYF.

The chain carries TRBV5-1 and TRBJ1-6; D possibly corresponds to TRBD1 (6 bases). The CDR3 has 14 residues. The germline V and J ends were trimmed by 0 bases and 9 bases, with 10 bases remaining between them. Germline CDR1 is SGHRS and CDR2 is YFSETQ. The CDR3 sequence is CASSLGQDISPLHF. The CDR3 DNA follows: TGCGCCAGCAGCTTGGGACAGGACATTTCACCCCTCCACTTT.

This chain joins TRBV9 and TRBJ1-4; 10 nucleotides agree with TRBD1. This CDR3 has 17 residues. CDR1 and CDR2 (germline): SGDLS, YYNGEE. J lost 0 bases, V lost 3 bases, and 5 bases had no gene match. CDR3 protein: CASSASGTGATNEKLFF. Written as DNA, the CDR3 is TGTGCCAGCAGCGCATCAGGGACAGGGGCAACTAATGAAAAACTGTTTTTT.

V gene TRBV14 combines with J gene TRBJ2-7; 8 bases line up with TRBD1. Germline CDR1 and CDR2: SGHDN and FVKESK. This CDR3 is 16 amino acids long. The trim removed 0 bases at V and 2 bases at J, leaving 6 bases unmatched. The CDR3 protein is CASSQDWTGPTYEQYF. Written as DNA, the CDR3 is TGTGCCAGCAGCCAAGATTGGACAGGGCCCACCTACGAGCAGTACTTC. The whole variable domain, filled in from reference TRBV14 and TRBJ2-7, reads EAGVTQFPSHSVIEKGQTVTLRCDPISGHDNLYWYRRVMGKEIKFLLHFVKESKQDESGMPNNRFLAERTGGTYSTLKVQPAELEDSGVYFCASSQDWTGPTYEQYFGPGTRLTVT.

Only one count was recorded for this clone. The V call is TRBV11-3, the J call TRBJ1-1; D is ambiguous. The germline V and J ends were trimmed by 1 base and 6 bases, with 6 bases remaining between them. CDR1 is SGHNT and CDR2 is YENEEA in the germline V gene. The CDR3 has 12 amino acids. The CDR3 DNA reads TGTGCCAGCAGCTTAGGGAGGGCTGAAGCTTTCTTT. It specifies CASSLGRAEAFF.

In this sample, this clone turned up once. This CDR3 is CASSLDAGEHEQYF. CDR3 in DNA: TGTGCCAGCAGCTTAGACGCCGGAGAGCACGAGCAGTACTTC. V gene TRBV11-3 combines with J gene TRBJ2-7; the D is unclear. V was clipped by 0 bases and J by 5 bases, with 11 bases between them. The CDR3 sequence is 14 residues long. Germline V lookup: CDR1 SGHNT, CDR2 YENEEA.

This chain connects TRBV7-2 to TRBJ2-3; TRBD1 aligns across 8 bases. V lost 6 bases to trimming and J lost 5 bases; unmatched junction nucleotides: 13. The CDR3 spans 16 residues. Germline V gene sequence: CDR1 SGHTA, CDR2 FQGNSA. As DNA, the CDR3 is TGTGCCAGCAGACCAGACAGGGGTGGGACACAAGATACGCAGTATTTT. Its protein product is CASRPDRGGTQDTQYF.

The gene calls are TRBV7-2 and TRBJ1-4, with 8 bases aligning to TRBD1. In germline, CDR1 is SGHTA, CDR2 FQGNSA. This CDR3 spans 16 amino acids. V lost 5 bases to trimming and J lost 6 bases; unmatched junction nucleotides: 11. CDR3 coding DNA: TGTGCCAGCAGCCGAACAGGGACAGGAAAATATGAAAAACTGTTTTTT. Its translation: CASSRTGTGKYEKLFF.

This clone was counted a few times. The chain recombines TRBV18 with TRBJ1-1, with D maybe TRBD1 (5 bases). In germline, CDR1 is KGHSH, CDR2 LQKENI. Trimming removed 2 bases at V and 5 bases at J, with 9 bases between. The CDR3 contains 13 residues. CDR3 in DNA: TGTGCCAGCTCACCATTTGGGGGGACTGAAGCTTTCTTT. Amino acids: CASSPFGGTEAFF.

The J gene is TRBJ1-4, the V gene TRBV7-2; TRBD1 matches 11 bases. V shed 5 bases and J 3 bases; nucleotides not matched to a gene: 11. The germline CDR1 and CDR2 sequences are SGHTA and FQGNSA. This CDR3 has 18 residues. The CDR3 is CASSPGTGGGQANEKLFF. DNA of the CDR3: TGTGCCAGCAGCCCGGGGACAGGGGGAGGTCAGGCTAATGAAAAACTGTTTTTT.

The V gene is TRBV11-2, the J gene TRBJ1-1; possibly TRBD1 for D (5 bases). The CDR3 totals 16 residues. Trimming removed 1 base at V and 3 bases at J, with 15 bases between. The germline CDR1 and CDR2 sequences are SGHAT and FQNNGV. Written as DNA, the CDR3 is TGTGCCAGCAGCTTAGTATCAGGGAAACAGCACACTGAAGCTTTCTTT. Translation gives CASSLVSGKQHTEAFF. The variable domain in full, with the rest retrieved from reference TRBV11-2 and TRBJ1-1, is EAGVAQSPRYKIIEKRQSVAFWCNPISGHATLYWYQQILGQGPKLLIQFQNNGVVDDSQLPKDRFSAERLKGVDSTLKIQPAKLEDSAVYLCASSLVSGKQHTEAFFGQGTRLTVV.

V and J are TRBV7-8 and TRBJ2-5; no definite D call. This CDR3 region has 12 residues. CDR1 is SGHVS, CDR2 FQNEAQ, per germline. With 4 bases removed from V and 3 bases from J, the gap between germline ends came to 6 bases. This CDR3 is CASSWHKETQYF. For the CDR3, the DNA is TGTGCCAGCAGCTGGCATAAAGAGACCCAGTACTTC.

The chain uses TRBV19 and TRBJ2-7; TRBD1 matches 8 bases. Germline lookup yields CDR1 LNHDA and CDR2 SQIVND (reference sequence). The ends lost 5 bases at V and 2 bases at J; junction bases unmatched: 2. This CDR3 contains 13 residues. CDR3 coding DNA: TGTGCCAGTAGTCCGACAGGGGCCTACGAGCAGTACTTC. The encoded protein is CASSPTGAYEQYF.

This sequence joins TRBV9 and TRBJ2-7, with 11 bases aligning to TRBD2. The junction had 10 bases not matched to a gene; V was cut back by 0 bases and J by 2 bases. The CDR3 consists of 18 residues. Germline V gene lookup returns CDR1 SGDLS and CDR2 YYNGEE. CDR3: CASSVGSFTSGRTYEQYF. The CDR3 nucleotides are TGTGCCAGCAGCGTAGGGTCCTTTACTAGCGGGAGAACCTACGAGCAGTACTTC.